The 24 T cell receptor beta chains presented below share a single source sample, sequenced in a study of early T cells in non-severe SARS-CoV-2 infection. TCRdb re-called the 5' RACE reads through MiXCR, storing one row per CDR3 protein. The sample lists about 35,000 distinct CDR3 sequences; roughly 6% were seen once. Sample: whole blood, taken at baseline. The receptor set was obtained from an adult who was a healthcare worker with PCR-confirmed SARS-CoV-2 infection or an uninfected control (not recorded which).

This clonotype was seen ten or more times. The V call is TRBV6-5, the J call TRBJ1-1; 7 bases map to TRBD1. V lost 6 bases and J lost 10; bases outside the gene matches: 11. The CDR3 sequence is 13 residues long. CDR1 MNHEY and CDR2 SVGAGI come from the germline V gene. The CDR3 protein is CASSLRQGVGAFF. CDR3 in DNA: TGTGCCAGCAGCCTAAGACAGGGTGTGGGAGCTTTCTTT.

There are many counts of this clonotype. The CDR3 here is CASSGAGTGLSGEQFF. CDR3 nucleotides: TGTGCCAGCTCAGGCGCCGGGACAGGGCTTTCGGGTGAGCAGTTCTTC. This chain joins TRBV18 and TRBJ2-1; 9 nucleotides align to TRBD1. The CDR3 has 16 amino acids. V lost 5 bases and J lost 9; bases outside the gene matches: 14. The germline V gene has CDR1 KGHSH and CDR2 LQKENI.

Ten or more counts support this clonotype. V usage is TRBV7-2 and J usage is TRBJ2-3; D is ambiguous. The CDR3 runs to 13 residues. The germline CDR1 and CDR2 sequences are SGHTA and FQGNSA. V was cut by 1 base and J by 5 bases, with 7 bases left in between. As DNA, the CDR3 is TGTGCCAGCAGCTTAGGGAAGATAGATACGCAGTATTTT. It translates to CASSLGKIDTQYF.

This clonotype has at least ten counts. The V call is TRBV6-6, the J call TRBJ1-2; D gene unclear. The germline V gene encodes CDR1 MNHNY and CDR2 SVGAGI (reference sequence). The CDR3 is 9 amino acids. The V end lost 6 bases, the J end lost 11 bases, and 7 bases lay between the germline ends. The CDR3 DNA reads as TGTGCCAGCAGCCAGCGATACACCTTC. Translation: CASSQRYTF.

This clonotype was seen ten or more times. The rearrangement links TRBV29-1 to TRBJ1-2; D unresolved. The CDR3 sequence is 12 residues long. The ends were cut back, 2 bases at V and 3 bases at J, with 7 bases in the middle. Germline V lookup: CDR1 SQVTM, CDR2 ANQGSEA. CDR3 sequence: CSVEKRDYGYTF. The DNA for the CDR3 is TGCAGCGTTGAAAAAAGGGACTATGGCTACACCTTC.

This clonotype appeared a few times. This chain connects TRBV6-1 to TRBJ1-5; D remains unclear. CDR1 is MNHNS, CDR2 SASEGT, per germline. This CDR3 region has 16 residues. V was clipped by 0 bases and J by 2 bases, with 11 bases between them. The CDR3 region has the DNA TGTGCCAGCAGTGAAGCGCGGGCAGCAGGCAATCAGCCCCAGCATTTT. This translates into CASSEARAAGNQPQHF.

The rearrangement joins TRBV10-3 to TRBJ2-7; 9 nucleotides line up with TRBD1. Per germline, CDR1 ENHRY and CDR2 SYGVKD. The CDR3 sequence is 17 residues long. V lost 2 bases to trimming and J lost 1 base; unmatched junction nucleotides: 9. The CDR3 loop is CAISEPGQGGLSYEQYF. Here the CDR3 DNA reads TGTGCCATCAGTGAGCCGGGACAGGGAGGCCTATCCTACGAGCAGTACTTC.

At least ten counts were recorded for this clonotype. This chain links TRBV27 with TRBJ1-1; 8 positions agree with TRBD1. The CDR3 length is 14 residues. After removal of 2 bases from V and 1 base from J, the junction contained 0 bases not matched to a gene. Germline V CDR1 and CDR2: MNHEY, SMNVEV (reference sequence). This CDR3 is CASSLGTGNTEAFF. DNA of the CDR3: TGTGCCAGCAGTTTAGGGACAGGGAACACTGAAGCTTTCTTT.

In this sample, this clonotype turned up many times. In DNA form, the CDR3 reads TGCAGTGCTATTGCCCCCTCGACTCACAGGGAGACCCAGTACTTC. Protein sequence: CSAIAPSTHRETQYF. This rearrangement joins TRBV20-1 to TRBJ2-5, with D perhaps matching TRBD1 (5 bases). The germline gives CDR1 DFQATT, CDR2 SNEGSKA (reference sequence). Trimming took 4 bases from V and 5 from J, leaving 20 bases between them. The CDR3 is 15 amino acids.

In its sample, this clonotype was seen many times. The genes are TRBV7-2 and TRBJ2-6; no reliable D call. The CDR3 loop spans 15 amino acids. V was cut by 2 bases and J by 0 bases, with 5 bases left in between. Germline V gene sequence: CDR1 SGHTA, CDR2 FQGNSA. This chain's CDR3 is CASSLKVSGANVLTF. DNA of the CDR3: TGTGCCAGCAGCTTAAAAGTCTCTGGGGCCAACGTCCTGACTTTC.

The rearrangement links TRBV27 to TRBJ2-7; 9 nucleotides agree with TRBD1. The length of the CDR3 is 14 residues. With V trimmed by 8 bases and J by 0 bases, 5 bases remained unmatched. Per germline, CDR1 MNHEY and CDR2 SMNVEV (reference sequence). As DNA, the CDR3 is TGTGCCAGCGGGGGACAGGGTACCTCCTACGAGCAGTACTTC. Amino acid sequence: CASGGQGTSYEQYF.

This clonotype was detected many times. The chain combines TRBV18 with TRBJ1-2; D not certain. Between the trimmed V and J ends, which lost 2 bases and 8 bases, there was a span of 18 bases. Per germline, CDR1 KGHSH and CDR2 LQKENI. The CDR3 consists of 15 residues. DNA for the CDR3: TGTGCCAGCTCACCAAAAGGACTTCCCGAATGGGGCTACACCTTC. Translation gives CASSPKGLPEWGYTF.

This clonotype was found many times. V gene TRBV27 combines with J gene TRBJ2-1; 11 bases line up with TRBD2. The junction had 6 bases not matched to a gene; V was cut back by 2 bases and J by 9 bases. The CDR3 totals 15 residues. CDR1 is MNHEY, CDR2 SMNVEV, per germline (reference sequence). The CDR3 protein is CASSLVLAGGGEQFF. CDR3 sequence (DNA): TGTGCCAGCAGTTTAGTCCTAGCGGGAGGAGGTGAGCAGTTCTTC.

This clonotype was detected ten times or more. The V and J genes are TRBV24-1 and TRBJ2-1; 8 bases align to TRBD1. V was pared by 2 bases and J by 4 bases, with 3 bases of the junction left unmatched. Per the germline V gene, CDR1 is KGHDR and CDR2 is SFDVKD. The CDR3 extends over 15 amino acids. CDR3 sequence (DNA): TGTGCCACCAGTGATTCGACAGGGGATTACAATGAGCAGTTCTTC. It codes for CATSDSTGDYNEQFF.

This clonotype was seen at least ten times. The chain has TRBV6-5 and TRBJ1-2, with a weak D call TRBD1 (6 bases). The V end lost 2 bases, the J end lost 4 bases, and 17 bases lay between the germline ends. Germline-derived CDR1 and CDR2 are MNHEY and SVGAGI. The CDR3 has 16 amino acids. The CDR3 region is CASSYRGAEPSYGYTF. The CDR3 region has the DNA TGTGCCAGCAGTTACAGGGGGGCAGAACCCTCCTATGGCTACACCTTC.

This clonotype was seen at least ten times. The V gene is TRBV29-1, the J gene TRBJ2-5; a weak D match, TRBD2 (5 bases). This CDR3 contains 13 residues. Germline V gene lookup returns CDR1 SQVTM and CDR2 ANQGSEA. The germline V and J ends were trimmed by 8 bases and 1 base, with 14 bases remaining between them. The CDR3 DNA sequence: TGCAGCATCCGAGGGCCCTCCCAAGAGACCCAGTACTTC. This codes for CSIRGPSQETQYF. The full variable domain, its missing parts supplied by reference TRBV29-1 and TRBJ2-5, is SAVISQKPSRDICQRGTSLTIQCQVDSQVTMMFWYRQQPGQSLTLIATANQGSEATYESGFVIDKFPISRPNLTFSTLTVSNMSPEDSSIYLCSIRGPSQETQYFGPGTRLLVL.

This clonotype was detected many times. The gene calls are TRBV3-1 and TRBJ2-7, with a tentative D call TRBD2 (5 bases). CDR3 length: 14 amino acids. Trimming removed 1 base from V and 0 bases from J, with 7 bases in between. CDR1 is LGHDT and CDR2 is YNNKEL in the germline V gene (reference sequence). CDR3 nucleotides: TGTGCCAGCAGCCAAGTGGCGGGCTCCTACGAGCAGTACTTC. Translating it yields CASSQVAGSYEQYF.

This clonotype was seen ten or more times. The CDR3 here is CASSLAPYEQYF. DNA for the CDR3: TGTGCCAGCAGCTTAGCTCCCTACGAGCAGTACTTC. V usage is TRBV7-8 and J usage is TRBJ2-7; unclear D gene. V lost 0 bases and J lost 2, with 2 bases in between. There are 12 residues in the CDR3. CDR1 is SGHVS, CDR2 FQNEAQ, per germline.

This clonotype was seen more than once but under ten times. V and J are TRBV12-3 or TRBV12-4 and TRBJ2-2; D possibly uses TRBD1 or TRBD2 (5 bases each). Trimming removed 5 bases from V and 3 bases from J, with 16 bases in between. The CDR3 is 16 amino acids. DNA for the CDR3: TGTGCCAGCAGTAAGTTTGACAGCGGATACACCGGGGAGCTGTTTTTT. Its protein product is CASSKFDSGYTGELFF.

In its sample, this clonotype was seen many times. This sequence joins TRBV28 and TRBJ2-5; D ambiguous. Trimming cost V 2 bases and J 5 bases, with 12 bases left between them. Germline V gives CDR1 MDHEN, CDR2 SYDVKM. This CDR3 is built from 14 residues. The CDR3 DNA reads TGTGCCAGCAGTTTAGGTCCCTCAAGGGAGACCCAGTACTTC. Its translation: CASSLGPSRETQYF.

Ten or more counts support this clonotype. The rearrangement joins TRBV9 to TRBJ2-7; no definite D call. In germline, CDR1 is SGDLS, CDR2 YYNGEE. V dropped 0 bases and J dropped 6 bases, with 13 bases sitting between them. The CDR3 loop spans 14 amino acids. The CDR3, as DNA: TGTGCCAGCAGCGTAGCGGGCCAGGCCCTCGAGCAGTACTTC. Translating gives CASSVAGQALEQYF.

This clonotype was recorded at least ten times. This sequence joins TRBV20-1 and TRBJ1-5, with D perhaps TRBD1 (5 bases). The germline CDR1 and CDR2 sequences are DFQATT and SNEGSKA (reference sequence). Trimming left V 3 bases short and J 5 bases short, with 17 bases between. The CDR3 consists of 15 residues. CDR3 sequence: CSASKFKGSDQPQHF. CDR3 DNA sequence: TGCAGTGCTAGCAAATTTAAGGGGTCGGATCAGCCCCAGCATTTT.

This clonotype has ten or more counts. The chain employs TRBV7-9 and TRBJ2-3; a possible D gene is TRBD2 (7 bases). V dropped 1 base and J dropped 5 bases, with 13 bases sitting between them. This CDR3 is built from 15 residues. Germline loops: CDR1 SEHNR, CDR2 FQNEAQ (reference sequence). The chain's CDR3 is CASSLGGGAKDTQYF. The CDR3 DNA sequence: TGTGCCAGCAGCTTAGGTGGGGGGGCCAAAGATACGCAGTATTTT. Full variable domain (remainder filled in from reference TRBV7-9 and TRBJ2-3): DTGVSQNPRHKITKRGQNVTFRCDPISEHNRLYWYRQTLGQGPEFLTYFQNEAQLEKSRLLSDRFSAERPKGSFSTLEIQRTEQGDSAMYLCASSLGGGAKDTQYFGPGTRLTVL.

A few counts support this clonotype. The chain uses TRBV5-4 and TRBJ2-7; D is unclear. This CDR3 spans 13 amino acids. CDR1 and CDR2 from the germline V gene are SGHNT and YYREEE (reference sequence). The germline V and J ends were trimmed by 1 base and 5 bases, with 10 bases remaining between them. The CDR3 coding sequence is TGTGCCAGCAGCTTGCCACGGGTCCACGAGCAGTACTTC. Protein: CASSLPRVHEQYF.